The 28 T cell receptor beta chains listed next were all sequenced from one sample in a study of radiotherapy plus CTLA-4 blockade in lung cancer. Clones were read by immunoSEQ multiplex PCR, and TCRdb kept only the in-frame ones, dropping some. The sample comprises more than 80,000 clones, 85% to 90% of which are singletons, and 2% to 3% rests with the top ten. Material: peripheral blood, obtained from a patient treated with radiotherapy plus ipilimumab. All receptors come from a human donor with non-small cell lung cancer that progressed on radiotherapy plus ipilimumab. Some clones in this sample may be carry-over from other donors' samples.

This clone was observed a few times. V gene TRBV5-6 combines with J gene TRBJ1-1; D not certain. This CDR3 is built from 13 residues. Germline V gene lookup returns CDR1 SGHDT and CDR2 YYEEEE. Trimming pared 4 bases from V and 11 bases from J, leaving 18 bases between. The CDR3 region has the DNA TGTGCCAGCAGCCCGGGCCGGCTCAAAGAGGCTTTCTTT. Protein: CASSPGRLKEAFF.

The V call is TRBV5-6, the J call TRBJ2-1; 12 bases match TRBD2. Trimming cost V 4 bases and J 5 bases; bases outside gene matches: 4. Per germline, CDR1 SGHDT and CDR2 YYEEEE. The CDR3 sequence is 15 residues long. This CDR3 reads CASSRGLAGNNEQFF. In nucleotides, the CDR3 is TGTGCCAGCAGCAGGGGACTAGCGGGTAACAATGAGCAGTTCTTC.

V and J are TRBV6-5 and TRBJ1-2; no reliable D call. CDR1 is MNHEY, CDR2 SVGAGI, per germline. The length of the CDR3 is 15 residues. The ends were cut back, 2 bases at V and 8 bases at J, with 18 bases in the middle. CDR3 loop: CASSYNLLIGEGYTF. CDR3 DNA: TGTGCCAGCAGTTACAATCTCCTGATCGGGGAGGGCTACACCTTC.

This rearrangement joins TRBV11-2 to TRBJ2-3, with 7 bases matching TRBD1. V was clipped by 3 bases and J by 6 bases; unmatched bases: 3. This CDR3 comprises 13 residues. Per the germline V gene, CDR1 is SGHAT and CDR2 is FQNNGV. The chain's CDR3 is CASSFRGRDTQYF. The CDR3 bases are TGTGCCAGCAGCTTTAGGGGGCGGGATACGCAGTATTTT.

This chain joins TRBV7-9 and TRBJ1-5; 8 nucleotides agree with TRBD1. This CDR3 has 13 amino acids. V lost 4 bases, J lost 5 bases, and 1 base stayed unmatched. Germline CDR1 reads SEHNR; CDR2 reads FQNEAQ (reference sequence). CDR3: CASSSTGDQPQHF. CDR3 DNA sequence: TGTGCCAGCAGCTCGACAGGGGATCAGCCCCAGCATTTT. Filled out from reference TRBV7-9 and TRBJ1-5, the complete variable domain reads DTGVSQNPRHKITKRGQNVTFRCDPISEHNRLYWYRQTLGQGPEFLTYFQNEAQLEKSRLLSDRFSAERPKGSFSTLEIQRTEQGDSAMYLCASSSTGDQPQHFGDGTRLSIL.

The V and J genes are TRBV2 and TRBJ1-6; D may be TRBD1 (6 bases). Looked up from germline, CDR1 is SNHLY and CDR2 is FYNNEI. CDR3 length: 15 residues. Trimming cost V 4 bases and J 6 bases, with 13 bases left between them. The CDR3 region is CASSGQASGNSPLHF. The DNA for the CDR3 is TGTGCCAGCAGTGGACAGGCCTCGGGTAATTCACCCCTCCACTTT.

V gene TRBV7-8 combines with J gene TRBJ2-7, with D possibly called TRBD1 or TRBD2 (6 bases each). From germline, CDR1 is SGHVS and CDR2 FQNEAQ. Trimming removed 5 bases at V and 0 bases at J, with 20 bases between. The CDR3 runs 17 residues. The CDR3 spells CASSPRRRGAPSYEQYF. Written as DNA, the CDR3 is TGTGCCAGCAGCCCCCGCCGGAGGGGGGCCCCCTCCTACGAGCAGTACTTC.

The rearrangement links TRBV18 to TRBJ2-3; 7 bases line up with TRBD1. Germline V gene sequence: CDR1 KGHSH, CDR2 LQKENI. V shed 2 bases and J 1 base; nucleotides not matched to a gene: 0. The CDR3 has 14 residues. CDR3 loop: CASSPGTGTDTQYF. Here the CDR3 DNA reads TGTGCCAGCTCACCAGGGACAGGCACAGATACGCAGTATTTT.

The chain joins TRBV6-5 to TRBJ1-2, with D uncertain. Trimming cost V 2 bases and J 7 bases, with 14 bases left between them. The germline V gene encodes CDR1 MNHEY and CDR2 SVGAGI. The CDR3 sequence is 14 residues long. The CDR3 is CASSYEGGRGGYTF. CDR3 coding DNA: TGTGCCAGCAGTTACGAGGGCGGACGGGGTGGCTACACCTTC.

J is TRBJ1-1 and V is TRBV6-1; no reliable D call. The CDR3 sequence is 13 residues long. Trimming took 4 bases from V and 2 from J, leaving 8 bases between them. Germline V gene data show CDR1 as MNHNS and CDR2 as SASEGT. For the CDR3, the DNA is TGTGCCAGCAGTGGGCAGCGAAACACTGAAGCTTTCTTT. Translating it yields CASSGQRNTEAFF.

The chain uses TRBV9 and TRBJ2-3; 8 nucleotides match TRBD2. V shed 3 bases and J 2 bases; nucleotides not matched to a gene: 5. Germline loops: CDR1 SGDLS, CDR2 YYNGEE. The CDR3 is 15 amino acids. This CDR3 is CASSGLAGNTDTQYF. CDR3 in DNA: TGTGCCAGCAGCGGATTAGCGGGGAACACAGATACGCAGTATTTT.

This clone was counted a few times. This rearrangement joins TRBV4-2 to TRBJ2-3; 10 bases map to TRBD2. V shed 4 bases and J 0 bases; nucleotides not matched to a gene: 16. The CDR3 totals 20 residues. In germline, CDR1 is LGHNA, CDR2 YNFKEQ. The CDR3 coding sequence is TGTGCCAGCAGCCTCTCCTGGACAGCGGGGGGGGATACTAGCACAGATACGCAGTATTTT. This encodes CASSLSWTAGGDTSTDTQYF.

The genes are TRBV29-1 and TRBJ2-1; 7 bases line up with TRBD1. V was pared by 5 bases and J by 4 bases, with 2 bases of the junction left unmatched. Germline V gene sequence: CDR1 SQVTM, CDR2 ANQGSEA. This CDR3 is built from 12 residues. DNA of the CDR3: TGCAGCGTTACAGGGGTATACAATGAGCAGTTCTTC. Protein product: CSVTGVYNEQFF.

This clone was seen a single time. A junction end diverges from the germline sequence, so it may reflect a read error. The chain couples TRBV7-6 to TRBJ1-1, with 7 bases that match TRBD1. The CDR3 contains 17 residues. Germline V CDR1 and CDR2: SGHVS, FNYEAQ. This chain's CDR3 is CASTLTISDRDRTEAFF. CDR3 DNA: TGTGCCAGCACCTTAACCATCTCCGACAGGGATCGGACTGAAGCTTTCTTT.

This chain links TRBV6-6 with TRBJ1-5; D unresolved. Germline loops: CDR1 MNHNY, CDR2 SVGAGI (reference sequence). This CDR3 contains 15 residues. V lost 2 bases, J lost 0 bases, and 8 bases lay in between. DNA of the CDR3: TGTGCCAGCAGTTACGCAGCCTATAGCAATCAGCCCCAGCATTTT. This codes for CASSYAAYSNQPQHF.

V and J are TRBV5-1 and TRBJ1-1; D is undetermined. The CDR3 is 13 amino acids. Trimming stripped 2 bases from V and 4 bases from J, with 9 bases between. The germline V gene encodes CDR1 SGHRS and CDR2 YFSETQ. The CDR3 coding sequence is TGCGCCAGCAGCTTAAGCTCGGGCACTGAAGCTTTCTTT. As protein: CASSLSSGTEAFF.

This clone was counted once. This chain's CDR3 is CASSPGLLIGNEQFF. The CDR3 DNA reads TGTGCCAGCAGCCCGGGACTGCTCATCGGGAATGAGCAGTTCTTC. This sequence joins TRBV5-4 and TRBJ2-1; possible D gene TRBD2, 6 bases. V shed 4 bases and J shed 7 bases, with 18 bases lying between them. From germline, CDR1 is SGHNT and CDR2 YYREEE (reference sequence). The CDR3 consists of 15 residues.

CDR3 DNA: TGTGCCAGCAGCGTAGATCCGGGGGCGAGTGGCTACACCTTC. This translates into CASSVDPGASGYTF. This chain joins TRBV9 and TRBJ1-2, with D possibly being TRBD1 (6 bases). V shed 0 bases and J shed 7 bases, with 13 bases lying between them. CDR3 length: 14 amino acids. CDR1 SGDLS and CDR2 YYNGEE come from the germline V gene.

The gene calls are TRBV4-2 and TRBJ2-2, with 9 bases that match TRBD2. In germline, CDR1 is LGHNA, CDR2 YNFKEQ. Unmatched junction bases numbered 7, after V lost 0 bases and J lost 5 bases. CDR3 size: 17 residues. The CDR3 nucleotides are TGTGCCAGCAGCCAAGACCCTAGCGGGGCTGGGACCGGGGAGCTGTTTTTT. This codes for CASSQDPSGAGTGELFF.

The V call is TRBV29-1, the J call TRBJ2-5; maybe TRBD1 (6 bases). The CDR3 length is 13 residues. Germline CDR1 is SQVTM and CDR2 is ANQGSEA. Trimming left V 5 bases short and J 2 bases short, with 12 bases between. The CDR3 DNA reads TGCAGCGTTACAGGGACGGATCAAGAGACCCAGTACTTC. This sequence encodes CSVTGTDQETQYF. Filled out from reference TRBV29-1 and TRBJ2-5, the complete variable domain reads SAVISQKPSRDICQRGTSLTIQCQVDSQVTMMFWYRQQPGQSLTLIATANQGSEATYESGFVIDKFPISRPNLTFSTLTVSNMSPEDSSIYLCSVTGTDQETQYFGPGTRLLVL.

This clone was seen more than once but under ten times. CDR3: CASSRGLREAFF. DNA for the CDR3: TGTGCCAGCAGCCGGGGACTCCGTGAAGCTTTCTTT. J is TRBJ1-1 and V is TRBV5-5; D possibly corresponds to TRBD1 (5 bases). The CDR3 covers 12 residues. Germline V lookup: CDR1 SGHKS, CDR2 YYEKEE (reference sequence). V was shortened by 4 bases and J by 7 bases, with 11 bases between the two germline ends.

The J gene is TRBJ2-2, the V gene TRBV9; D remains unclear. CDR1 and CDR2 (germline): SGDLS, YYNGEE. V was pared by 3 bases and J by 7 bases, with 19 bases between. The CDR3 runs to 16 residues. CDR3 bases: TGTGCCAGCAGCGCATACCTTGGGGTAGGCATCGGGGAGCTGTTTTTT. Encoded protein: CASSAYLGVGIGELFF.

Written as DNA, the CDR3 is TGTGCCAGCAGCTTACAGGGAAATGAGCAGTTCTTC. Protein product: CASSLQGNEQFF. The chain couples TRBV7-3 to TRBJ2-1, with D possibly being TRBD1 (5 bases). Germline assignment: CDR1 SGHTA and CDR2 FQGTGA. The CDR3 is made up of 12 amino acids. With 2 bases removed from V and 7 bases from J, the gap between germline ends came to 6 bases.

The chain couples TRBV5-1 to TRBJ2-3; either TRBD1 or TRBD2 may fit D (5 bases each). The V end lost 0 bases, the J end lost 5 bases, and 13 bases lay between the germline ends. The CDR3 is 15 amino acids. Germline V gives CDR1 SGHRS, CDR2 YFSETQ. CDR3 sequence (DNA): TGCGCCAGCAGCTTGGCCGGGGCAGGGCAAGATACGCAGTATTTT. Its translation: CASSLAGAGQDTQYF.

The chain employs TRBV7-8 and TRBJ2-2; the D is unclear. The CDR3 is made up of 16 amino acids. V gave up 1 base and J gave up 3 bases, with 12 bases separating them. CDR1 is SGHVS, CDR2 FQNEAQ, per germline. CDR3 in amino acids: CASSLVSRWDTGELFF. The CDR3 DNA is TGTGCCAGCAGCTTAGTATCTAGATGGGACACCGGGGAGCTGTTTTTT.

This sequence joins TRBV7-3 and TRBJ2-1; 10 bases fit TRBD1. The CDR3 extends over 19 amino acids. J gave up 3 bases and V 0 bases, and 11 bases lay outside the gene matches. Germline CDR1 and CDR2: SGHTA and FQGTGA. The CDR3 DNA reads TGTGCCAGCAGCTTAACACCGCACGTCGGGACAGGGGACTACAATGAGCAGTTCTTC. As protein: CASSLTPHVGTGDYNEQFF.

The chain employs TRBV7-8 and TRBJ1-5; 10 nucleotides align to TRBD1. V lost 0 bases and J lost 5; bases outside the gene matches: 7. Germline-derived CDR1 and CDR2 are SGHVS and FQNEAQ. CDR3 size: 17 residues. CDR3 in amino acids: CASSLATGTGVYQPQHF. In DNA, the CDR3 is TGTGCCAGCAGCTTAGCCACCGGGACAGGGGTTTATCAGCCCCAGCATTTT.

The chain employs TRBV11-1 and TRBJ2-5, with 8 bases lining up with TRBD1. Per germline, CDR1 SGHAT and CDR2 FQDESV (reference sequence). CDR3 length: 14 residues. V trimming: 5 bases; J trimming: 5 bases; junction bases outside the gene matches: 7. The CDR3 region is CASSVQGARETQYF. In DNA, the CDR3 is TGTGCCAGCAGCGTTCAGGGGGCGCGGGAGACCCAGTACTTC. Based on the CDR3 plus reference TRBV11-1 and TRBJ2-5, the full variable domain is EAEVAQSPRYKITEKSQAVAFWCDPISGHATLYWYRQILGQGPELLVQFQDESVVDDSQLPKDRFSAERLKGVDSTLKIQPAELGDSAMYLCASSVQGARETQYFGPGTRLLVL.